One and the same sample provided the 15 T cell receptor beta chains below, sequenced in a study of control samples from healthy donors and cancer patients. Assay: immunoSEQ multiplex PCR; the TCRdb copy retains only in-frame clones and omits some. The repertoire holds 20,000 to 30,000 clones, around 86% seen once, with under 30% in the top ten. The sequencing input was PBMCs. The receptors were sampled from a man between 60 and 70 years old with colorectal cancer.

The V gene is TRBV10-2, the J gene TRBJ1-1; TRBD1 aligns across 8 bases. Trimming at V came to 6 bases and at J to 0 bases, leaving 6 bases not matched to a gene. The CDR3 totals 15 residues. CDR1 WSHSY and CDR2 SAAADI come from the germline V gene. The CDR3 reads CASRERQGMNTEAFF. DNA of the CDR3: TGCGCCAGCAGGGAGAGACAGGGGATGAACACTGAAGCTTTCTTT.

This chain joins TRBV25-1 and TRBJ1-4, with D unclear. Germline assignment: CDR1 MGHDK and CDR2 SYGVNS. The CDR3 runs to 16 residues. With 4 bases removed from V and 0 bases from J, the gap between germline ends came to 12 bases. This chain's CDR3 is CASSVYSGPTNEKLFF. CDR3 nucleotide sequence: TGTGCCAGCAGTGTCTACTCCGGGCCAACTAATGAAAAACTGTTTTTT.

The chain is built from TRBV7-8 and TRBJ1-5; no firm D call. CDR3 length: 14 residues. The germline V gene has CDR1 SGHVS and CDR2 FQNEAQ. The V gene lost 3 bases and the J gene lost 7 bases, with 13 bases spanning the gap. The DNA for the CDR3 is TGTGCCAGCAGCTTTACCCATGCGAGCCAGCCCCAGCATTTT. Its protein is CASSFTHASQPQHF.

V and J are TRBV19 and TRBJ1-2; D not certain. Germline lookup yields CDR1 LNHDA and CDR2 SQIVND (reference sequence). CDR3 length: 14 amino acids. V was pared by 1 base and J by 5 bases, with 11 bases between. CDR3 in amino acids: CASSIVAGQYGYTF. The CDR3 DNA is TGTGCCAGTAGTATAGTGGCAGGCCAATATGGCTACACCTTC.

The chain links TRBV27 to TRBJ1-5, with unresolved D. The V end lost 3 bases, the J end lost 1 base, and 10 bases lay between the germline ends. The V gene's germline CDR1 is MNHEY and CDR2 SMNVEV (reference sequence). The length of the CDR3 is 15 residues. The CDR3: CASSLNSGSNQPQHF. The CDR3 bases are TGTGCCAGCAGTTTGAACAGTGGCAGCAATCAGCCCCAGCATTTT.

The rearrangement links TRBV2 to TRBJ2-1; a possible D gene is TRBD2 (5 bases). The CDR3 totals 12 residues. Trimming cost V 4 bases and J 7 bases, with 8 bases left between them. From germline, CDR1 is SNHLY and CDR2 FYNNEI. The CDR3 DNA reads TGTGCCAGCAGTGGATCGGGGAATGAGCAGTTCTTC. As protein: CASSGSGNEQFF.

J is TRBJ2-3 and V is TRBV24-1; D gene ambiguous. Germline CDR1 is KGHDR and CDR2 is SFDVKD. V was cut by 2 bases and J by 1 base, with 9 bases left in between. This CDR3 has 15 residues. This CDR3 reads CATSDSRQGTDTQYF. The CDR3 DNA sequence: TGTGCCACCAGTGATTCTCGGCAGGGCACAGATACGCAGTATTTT.

This chain uses TRBV7-6 with TRBJ2-2, with D possibly matching TRBD2 (7 bases). CDR1 is SGHVS, CDR2 FNYEAQ, per germline. Trimming removed 4 bases at V and 7 bases at J, with 19 bases between. The CDR3 has 16 residues. This CDR3 reads CASSWGMAGASGELFF. In DNA, the CDR3 is TGTGCCAGCAGCTGGGGGATGGCGGGGGCGAGCGGGGAGCTGTTTTTT. The full variable domain, rest sourced from reference TRBV7-6 and TRBJ2-2, is GAGVSQSPRYKVTKRGQDVALRCDPISGHVSLYWYRQALGQGPEFLTYFNYEAQQDKSGLPNDRFSAERPEGSISTLTIQRTEQRDSAMYRCASSWGMAGASGELFFGEGSRLTVL.

The rearrangement joins TRBV7-2 to TRBJ2-3, with 9 bases lining up with TRBD1. Germline loops: CDR1 SGHTA, CDR2 FQGNSA. The V and J ends lost 4 bases and 0 bases, in that order; junction bases with no gene match: 5. CDR3 length equals 16 residues. CDR3 coding DNA: TGTGCCAGCAGCTATAGGGGGACAGGGAGCACAGATACGCAGTATTTT. Amino acid sequence: CASSYRGTGSTDTQYF.

The rearrangement uses TRBV6-5 and TRBJ2-7; D is perhaps TRBD1 or TRBD2 (5 bases each). V was clipped by 5 bases and J by 7 bases, with 15 bases between them. CDR1 is MNHEY and CDR2 is SVGAGI in the germline V gene. This CDR3 contains 13 residues. The CDR3 nucleotides are TGTGCCAGCAGTCCATCCCGGGGACGGGAGCAGTACTTC. Encoded protein: CASSPSRGREQYF.

The chain uses TRBV5-1 and TRBJ2-2; D is perhaps TRBD1 or TRBD2 (5 bases each). V shed 4 bases and J shed 5 bases, with 9 bases lying between them. Germline CDR1 and CDR2: SGHRS and YFSETQ. This CDR3 is 13 amino acids long. The CDR3, as DNA: TGCGCCAGCAGCATATGGGGGACCGGGGAGCTGTTTTTT. The encoded protein is CASSIWGTGELFF.

This chain joins TRBV9 and TRBJ2-2; 10 positions match TRBD2. The CDR3 totals 16 residues. CDR1 and CDR2 from the germline V gene are SGDLS and YYNGEE. Trimming cost V 2 bases and J 8 bases; bases outside gene matches: 9. CDR3 residues: CASSVSGTSVMGELFF. The CDR3 DNA reads TGTGCCAGCAGCGTCTCCGGGACTAGCGTTATGGGGGAGCTGTTTTTT.

This clone appeared a single time. This rearrangement joins TRBV19 to TRBJ2-4; 10 positions agree with TRBD2. The CDR3 sequence is 15 residues long. Germline V gene lookup returns CDR1 LNHDA and CDR2 SQIVND (reference sequence). V was pared by 5 bases and J by 7 bases, with 8 bases of the junction left unmatched. The CDR3 DNA reads as TGTGCCAGTAGTGGTCGACTAGCGGGTGGGAACATTCAGTACTTC. Its protein is CASSGRLAGGNIQYF.

Relative to its sample, this clone is medium-sized. This chain connects TRBV7-2 to TRBJ1-5; D not certain. V lost 1 base, J lost 7 bases, and 8 bases lay in between. CDR1 is SGHTA and CDR2 is FQGNSA in the germline V gene. CDR3 length: 13 amino acids. The chain's CDR3 is CASSLDRVQPQHF. In nucleotides, the CDR3 is TGTGCCAGCAGCTTAGATCGGGTCCAGCCCCAGCATTTT. Variable domain in full (rest from reference TRBV7-2 and TRBJ1-5): GAGVSQSPSNKVTEKGKDVELRCDPISGHTALYWYRQSLGQGLEFLIYFQGNSAPDKSGLPSDRFSAERTGGSVSTLTIQRTQQEDSAVYLCASSLDRVQPQHFGDGTRLSIL.

The rearrangement links TRBV23-1 to TRBJ1-5, with 9 bases identical to TRBD1. TRBV23-1 qualifies as an ORF whose function is uncertain. The CDR3 has 15 residues. J lost 6 bases, V lost 6 bases, and 9 bases had no gene match. The CDR3 bases are TGCGCCAGCAGACTAAACAGGGGGCTATGTCAGCCCCAGCATTTT. Translated: CASRLNRGLCQPQHF.